Below are 27 T cell receptor beta chains sequenced from a single sample in a study of cytomegalovirus exposure and HLA in healthy donors. Sequencing used immunoSEQ multiplex PCR; TCRdb keeps in-frame clones, though not all of them. This repertoire shows tens of thousands of clones, 80% to 90% found once; its top ten account for about 6.7%. The sample consisted of PBMCs. These receptors were obtained from a woman under 40 in good health and CMV-seronegative.

The gene calls are TRBV9 and TRBJ1-5; D unresolved. CDR1 is SGDLS, CDR2 YYNGEE, per germline. CDR3 length equals 15 residues. Trimming took off 4 bases at V and 0 bases at J, with 11 bases between the two ends. The CDR3 DNA is TGTGCCAGCAGCCCGGGAGTGAATAGCAATCAGCCCCAGCATTTT. Protein sequence: CASSPGVNSNQPQHF.

The chain carries TRBV9 and TRBJ1-4; 11 nucleotides match TRBD1. CDR3 length equals 16 residues. Germline CDR1 reads SGDLS; CDR2 reads YYNGEE. Unmatched junction bases numbered 10, after V lost 3 bases and J lost 9 bases. CDR3 protein: CASSATPGQGVKKLFF. Here the CDR3 DNA reads TGTGCCAGCAGCGCCACTCCGGGACAGGGGGTCAAAAAACTGTTTTTT.

The V and J genes are TRBV6-1 and TRBJ2-5; perhaps TRBD1 as D (6 bases). Deletions cut 4 bases from V and 0 bases from J, with 12 bases between. The CDR3 is 15 residues long. Looked up from germline, CDR1 is MNHNS and CDR2 is SASEGT. The CDR3 spells CASSGQDSHQETQYF. DNA of the CDR3: TGTGCCAGCAGTGGACAGGATTCGCACCAAGAGACCCAGTACTTC.

The rearrangement links TRBV27 to TRBJ2-7; 10 bases are a match to TRBD1. The CDR3 extends over 15 amino acids. Germline lookup yields CDR1 MNHEY and CDR2 SMNVEV (reference sequence). V trimming: 1 base; J trimming: 6 bases; junction bases outside the gene matches: 6. Written as DNA, the CDR3 is TGTGCCAGCAGTTTATTCGGGACAGGGGAAGGCGAGCAGTACTTC. This translates into CASSLFGTGEGEQYF.

The CDR3 nucleotides are TGTGCCAGCAGCTTGGCGTGGGTTAGCCCAGACAATGAGCAGTTCTTC. It translates to CASSLAWVSPDNEQFF. The chain is built from TRBV5-6 and TRBJ2-1; D gene uncertain. This CDR3 comprises 16 residues. V gave up 0 bases and J gave up 5 bases, with 15 bases separating them. Germline CDR1 SGHDT, CDR2 YYEEEE.

The chain carries TRBV9 and TRBJ2-1; 7 nucleotides align to TRBD2. The trim removed 3 bases at V and 7 bases at J, leaving 13 bases unmatched. The CDR3 covers 16 residues. Germline CDR1 and CDR2: SGDLS and YYNGEE. CDR3 sequence reads: CASSAHGGTARNEQFF. CDR3 nucleotides: TGTGCCAGCAGCGCGCACGGGGGGACCGCCAGGAATGAGCAGTTCTTC.

The chain couples TRBV27 to TRBJ1-2; D is ambiguous. The ends were cut back, 7 bases at V and 7 bases at J, with 13 bases in the middle. The CDR3 extends over 12 amino acids. In germline, CDR1 is MNHEY, CDR2 SMNVEV (reference sequence). DNA for the CDR3: TGTGCCAGCATGGATCGGGTGGGTGGCTACACCTTC. Translation gives CASMDRVGGYTF.

The gene calls are TRBV11-2 and TRBJ2-1, with TRBD1 matching 8 bases. The CDR3 is made up of 16 amino acids. Trimming at V came to 0 bases and at J to 8 bases, leaving 9 bases not matched to a gene. The germline CDR1 and CDR2 sequences are SGHAT and FQNNGV. This CDR3 is CASSLEGVRGRDEQFF. For the CDR3, the DNA is TGTGCCAGCAGCTTAGAGGGAGTCAGGGGGCGGGATGAGCAGTTCTTC.

In its sample, this clone was seen once. The chain combines TRBV13 with TRBJ2-1, with 9 bases aligning to TRBD2. CDR1 is PRHDT, CDR2 FYEKMQ, per germline (reference sequence). The CDR3 is made up of 16 amino acids. After removal of 3 bases from V and 13 bases from J, the junction contained 16 bases not matched to a gene. CDR3 DNA sequence: TGTGCCAGCAGCTTCCAGCGGGAGGCCATGGCCATGGGTCAGTTCTTC. Protein sequence: CASSFQREAMAMGQFF.

The gene calls are TRBV2 and TRBJ2-4; a possible D gene is TRBD2 (5 bases). V was cut by 7 bases and J by 5 bases, with 12 bases left in between. This CDR3 is built from 13 residues. The germline CDR1 and CDR2 sequences are SNHLY and FYNNEI. CDR3 region: CASNGIPQNIQYF. The CDR3 nucleotides read TGTGCCAGCAACGGGATTCCTCAAAACATTCAGTACTTC.

By share, this clone counts as medium-sized. The chain is built from TRBV6-5 and TRBJ2-6; D is ambiguous. This CDR3 is 15 amino acids long. Germline V gene lookup returns CDR1 MNHEY and CDR2 SVGAGI. Trimming removed 5 bases at V and 0 bases at J, with 8 bases between. DNA for the CDR3: TGTGCCAGCAGTCATCAGGTCTCTGGGGCCAACGTCCTGACTTTC. Its protein is CASSHQVSGANVLTF.

This clone was found a few times. The CDR3 DNA is TGTGCCAGCAGGGACAGGGGGGCCCAAGAGACCCAGTACTTC. Protein sequence: CASRDRGAQETQYF. The rearrangement uses TRBV28 and TRBJ2-5; TRBD1 aligns across 10 bases. Germline CDR1 reads MDHEN; CDR2 reads SYDVKM. The J segment lost 1 base and the V segment lost 6 bases, leaving 2 bases of the junction unmatched. The CDR3 has 14 amino acids.

The chain combines TRBV4-3 with TRBJ2-7; D is ambiguous. With 0 bases removed from V and 2 bases from J, the gap between germline ends came to 11 bases. CDR1 and CDR2 (germline): LGHNA, YSLEER. The CDR3 has 15 residues. CDR3 bases: TGCGCCAGCAGCCAAGATTACGCGAGTCCCTACGAGCAGTACTTC. This sequence encodes CASSQDYASPYEQYF.

The chain is built from TRBV6-6 and TRBJ2-1, with TRBD1 matching 8 bases. The V gene end was trimmed by 2 bases and the J gene end by 6 bases; junction bases not matched to a gene: 6. The CDR3 totals 15 residues. In germline, CDR1 is MNHNY, CDR2 SVGAGI (reference sequence). CDR3 DNA sequence: TGTGCCAGCAGTTACGTTGGACAGGGTAGCAATGAGCAGTTCTTC. This translates into CASSYVGQGSNEQFF.

The J gene is TRBJ1-5, the V gene TRBV4-1; the D gene is possibly TRBD1 (6 bases). The germline V gene encodes CDR1 MGHRA and CDR2 YSYEKL. This CDR3 contains 17 residues. V dropped 4 bases and J dropped 0 bases, with 16 bases sitting between them. Here the CDR3 DNA reads TGCGCCAGCAGCCCTTTAGGGGGGGGTTATAGCAATCAGCCCCAGCATTTT. It is translated as CASSPLGGGYSNQPQHF.

The chain carries TRBV28 and TRBJ1-4; 9 positions match TRBD1. V shed 4 bases, J shed 7 bases, and the junction held 1 base outside the gene matches. The CDR3 is made up of 13 amino acids. Germline CDR1 is MDHEN and CDR2 is SYDVKM. The chain's CDR3 is CASSWGQGEKLFF. CDR3 nucleotides: TGTGCCAGCAGTTGGGGACAGGGTGAAAAACTGTTTTTT.

The rearrangement joins TRBV6-4 to TRBJ2-2, with D possibly being TRBD2 (6 bases). This CDR3 spans 14 amino acids. Germline V lookup: CDR1 MRHNA, CDR2 SNTAGT. Between the trimmed V and J ends, which lost 7 bases and 6 bases, there was a span of 15 bases. The CDR3 DNA sequence: TGTGCCAGCATGGCGGGAAGGGTGGCCGGGGAGCTGTTTTTT. Translating gives CASMAGRVAGELFF.

In this sample, this clone turned up a few times. The chain uses TRBV6-5 and TRBJ2-2; possible D gene TRBD2, 6 bases. The CDR3 totals 15 residues. Trimming stripped 2 bases from V and 5 bases from J, with 12 bases between. CDR1 MNHEY and CDR2 SVGAGI come from the germline V gene. In nucleotides, the CDR3 is TGTGCCAGCAGTTACGCGCGGGATGGTACCGGGGAGCTGTTTTTT. Amino acid sequence: CASSYARDGTGELFF.

The chain joins TRBV14 to TRBJ2-3; TRBD2 matches 9 bases. CDR3 length: 15 residues. The V and J ends lost 4 bases and 4 bases, in that order; junction bases with no gene match: 6. Germline CDR1 and CDR2: SGHDN and FVKESK. The DNA of the CDR3 is TGTGCCAGCAGCCTTGCGGGAGGGCCATCAGATACGCAGTATTTT. This encodes CASSLAGGPSDTQYF.

This clone was counted a single time. This chain connects TRBV9 to TRBJ2-7, with a possible D match to TRBD2 (6 bases). This CDR3 is built from 17 residues. Germline V CDR1 and CDR2: SGDLS, YYNGEE. Trimming left V 2 bases short and J 2 bases short, with 20 bases between. In DNA, the CDR3 is TGTGCCAGCAGCGTCTCCCCCCCGCTAGCGTCTACCTACGAGCAGTACTTC. Translating gives CASSVSPPLASTYEQYF.

This clone occurred many times. Relative to the germline gene, one junction end is altered; a read error may explain this. The genes are TRBV11-3 and TRBJ2-2, with D possibly being TRBD1 (5 bases). Germline V gene data show CDR1 as SGHNT and CDR2 as YENEEA. This CDR3 region has 13 residues. CDR3 sequence: CASSLQAHGELFF. The DNA of the CDR3 is TGCGCCAGCAGCTTACAGGCTCACGGGGAGCTGTTTTTT. Full variable domain (rest looked up from reference TRBV11-3 and TRBJ2-2): EAGVVQSPRYKIIEKKQPVAFWCNPISGHNTLYWYLQNLGQGPELLIRYENEEAVDDSQLPKDRFSAERLKGVDSTLKIQPAELGDSAVYLCASSLQAHGELFFGEGSRLTVL.

The chain couples TRBV7-3 to TRBJ1-1, with D unresolved. Germline CDR1 is SGHTA and CDR2 is FQGTGA. CDR3 length: 15 residues. V lost 2 bases and J 5 bases, leaving 15 bases between the germline ends. DNA for the CDR3: TGTGCCAGCAGCTTACGAAGGTTTGGCGGGACTGAAGCTTTCTTT. Translating gives CASSLRRFGGTEAFF.

The V and J genes are TRBV28 and TRBJ1-1, with 7 bases that match TRBD1. The CDR3 consists of 13 residues. V lost 8 bases, J lost 5 bases, and 8 bases stayed unmatched. Germline V lookup: CDR1 MDHEN, CDR2 SYDVKM. The CDR3 sequence: CASAPTGITEAFF. CDR3 bases: TGTGCCAGCGCCCCGACAGGGATAACTGAAGCTTTCTTT.

V usage is TRBV7-9 and J usage is TRBJ2-7, with a tentative D call TRBD1 (7 bases). Trimming pared 10 bases from V and 6 bases from J, leaving 19 bases between. This CDR3 has 13 amino acids. Germline assignment: CDR1 SEHNR and CDR2 FQNEAQ (reference sequence). The CDR3 nucleotides are TGTGCCATCCCCGACAGGGAGGCCGGCGAGCAGTACTTC. This encodes CAIPDREAGEQYF.

The V call is TRBV28, the J call TRBJ1-5; 9 bases are shared with TRBD1. The CDR3 has 16 residues. The junction had 12 bases not matched to a gene; V was cut back by 6 bases and J by 6 bases. CDR1 MDHEN and CDR2 SYDVKM come from the germline V gene. CDR3 region: CASRRQDRGLGQPQHF. CDR3 bases: TGTGCCAGCAGGCGGCAGGACAGGGGTTTAGGTCAGCCCCAGCATTTT.

This chain links TRBV29-1 with TRBJ2-1; tentatively, D is TRBD1 (6 bases). Germline CDR1 is SQVTM and CDR2 is ANQGSEA. Trimming shortened V by 7 bases and J by 6 bases, and 19 bases separated the two germline ends. The CDR3 has 14 amino acids. The CDR3 region has the DNA TGCAGCGCCCTCCGGACAGTCAAAGTCAATGAGCAGTTCTTC. It translates to CSALRTVKVNEQFF.

The chain is built from TRBV5-4 and TRBJ1-2; D gene uncertain. Trimming shortened V by 0 bases and J by 0 bases, and 9 bases separated the two germline ends. The CDR3 has 15 residues. Germline V lookup: CDR1 SGHNT, CDR2 YYREEE (reference sequence). CDR3 sequence: CASSLVGASNYGYTF. The DNA for the CDR3 is TGTGCCAGCAGCTTGGTCGGAGCCTCTAACTATGGCTACACCTTC.